This record concerns one T cell receptor (beta chain) sequence. Its antigen is as yet unknown. The data derive from a study of cytomegalovirus exposure and HLA in healthy donors. Across the whole study: Earlier, 110 million or so unique TCR beta sequences were recovered from 200 million or so T cells by an analysis. Falling in the Caucasian-associated ancestry cluster were 65% to 90% of some 400 genotyped donors.

Overall study results and limits: Reportedly, a later analysis found an Asian-associated ancestry cluster had fewer N-insertions than the roughly 700-donor mean. Investigators reported 164 TCR beta chains as tied to cytomegalovirus.

The PCR ran on 60 Vbeta and 13 Jbeta primers. Repertoires were generated with immunoSEQ multiplex PCR, while TCRdb's copy carries only in-frame clones and drops some. The table records some 200,000 clones, approximately 79% of them present only once. The material sequenced was PBMCs. This sequence was found in a man between 18 and 29 years old in good health and CMV-seronegative.

The CDR3 sequence: CASMNTEAFF. The CDR3 coding sequence is TGTGCCAGTATGAACACTGAAGCTTTCTTT. The chain combines TRBV6-6 with TRBJ1-1, with no clear D. Germline V gene lookup returns CDR1 MNHNY and CDR2 SVGAGI (reference sequence). Trimming shortened V by 9 bases and J by 0 bases, and 2 bases separated the two germline ends. The CDR3 runs to 10 residues.